A single sample is the source of the 29 T cell receptor beta chains below, sequenced in a study of T cells in Graves' hyperthyroidism and ophthalmopathy. RNA transcripts yielded amplified TCR beta CDR3 regions. The HTBI primer set was used in a first-round RT-PCR of the TCR CDR3. MiXCR, applied by TCRdb to the multiplex PCR reads, yields one record per CDR3 protein. The profile shows roughly 380,000 distinct CDR3 sequences, around 14% of them singletons. The sample taken for sequencing was blood. The receptors here all came from a woman in her sixties with Graves' hyperthyroidism.

This clonotype has only a few counts. This chain uses TRBV19 with TRBJ1-6; no clear D gene. The CDR3 is 13 residues long. The germline V and J ends were trimmed by 7 bases and 0 bases, with 4 bases remaining between them. Germline lookup yields CDR1 LNHDA and CDR2 SQIVND (reference sequence). Here the CDR3 reads CASTRSYNSPLHF. As DNA, the CDR3 is TGTGCCAGTACTCGCTCCTATAATTCACCCCTCCACTTT.

At least ten counts were recorded for this clonotype. V is TRBV28 and J is TRBJ1-4; 7 bases agree with TRBD1. The CDR3 length is 14 residues. V gave up 5 bases and J gave up 4 bases; unmatched junction bases: 4. From germline, CDR1 is MDHEN and CDR2 SYDVKM. The CDR3: CASSPDRYNEKLFF. The CDR3 region has the DNA TGTGCCAGCAGTCCGGACAGGTATAATGAAAAACTGTTTTTT. The whole variable domain, remainder taken from reference TRBV28 and TRBJ1-4, is DVKVTQSSRYLVKRTGEKVFLECVQDMDHENMFWYRQDPGLGLRLIYFSYDVKMKEKGDIPEGYSVSREKKERFSLILESASTNQTSMYLCASSPDRYNEKLFFGSGTQLSVL.

This clonotype was found many times. The chain recombines TRBV28 with TRBJ2-3; D is possibly TRBD2 (5 bases). V was pared by 2 bases and J by 4 bases, with 13 bases between. Per the germline V gene, CDR1 is MDHEN and CDR2 is SYDVKM. The CDR3 runs 15 residues. Here the CDR3 reads CASSLAADQPDTQYF. The CDR3, as DNA: TGTGCCAGCAGTTTAGCAGCGGACCAACCAGATACGCAGTATTTT.

This clonotype came up many times. V and J are TRBV6-2 or TRBV6-3 and TRBJ1-6, with D uncertain. Germline V gene lookup returns CDR1 MNHEY and CDR2 SVGEGT. The length of the CDR3 is 14 residues. V lost 0 bases, J lost 8 bases, and 8 bases lay in between. CDR3 residues: CASSYSGLDSPLHF. The DNA for the CDR3 is TGTGCCAGCAGTTACTCAGGATTGGATTCACCCCTCCACTTT.

This clonotype was seen repeatedly, ten times or more. The CDR3 sequence is CASSLGQQGRELFF. The CDR3 DNA reads as TGTGCCAGCAGCTTAGGGCAACAGGGGAGGGAGCTGTTTTTT. The chain carries TRBV11-3 and TRBJ2-2; 7 bases line up with TRBD1. The CDR3 loop spans 14 amino acids. V lost 1 base and J lost 9; bases outside the gene matches: 5. Germline V gives CDR1 SGHNT, CDR2 YENEEA.

The V call is TRBV10-1, the J call TRBJ2-2; 13 bases are a match to TRBD2. Germline V CDR1 and CDR2: WNHNN, SYGVQD (reference sequence). CDR3 size: 16 residues. V was clipped by 5 bases and J by 7 bases; unmatched bases: 7. The CDR3 sequence: CASSQGLAGAVGELFF. The CDR3 DNA reads TGCGCCAGCAGTCAAGGACTAGCGGGAGCCGTCGGGGAGCTGTTTTTT.

This clonotype was counted ten times or more. This chain links TRBV29-1 with TRBJ2-1; D may match TRBD1 or TRBD2 (5 bases each). V lost 7 bases to trimming and J lost 3 bases, with 13 bases between them. Germline loops: CDR1 SQVTM, CDR2 ANQGSEA. The CDR3 has 13 amino acids. In nucleotides, the CDR3 is TGCAGCGGATTCGGGACGGTCTACAATGAGCAGTTCTTC. Its translation: CSGFGTVYNEQFF.

Many counts were recorded for this clonotype. The genes are TRBV12-3 or TRBV12-4 and TRBJ2-3; TRBD2 agrees at 7 bases. The CDR3 extends over 20 amino acids. The ends lost 4 bases at V and 0 bases at J; junction bases unmatched: 19. The CDR3 here is CASSSGSGTLTSSSTDTQYF. CDR3 nucleotide sequence: TGTGCCAGCAGTTCCGGTTCAGGAACCTTGACTAGCAGTAGCACAGATACGCAGTATTTT.

In its sample, this clonotype was seen many times. The chain recombines TRBV30 with TRBJ1-4; 8 nucleotides agree with TRBD1. After removal of 5 bases from V and 8 bases from J, the junction contained 10 bases not matched to a gene. CDR1 and CDR2 from the germline V gene are GTSNPN and SVGIG (reference sequence). The CDR3 loop spans 14 amino acids. The CDR3 DNA sequence: TGTGCCTGGGAGGCGGACAGGGTAGGCGAAAAACTGTTTTTT. This gives the protein CAWEADRVGEKLFF.

In its sample, this clonotype was seen a few times. The chain carries TRBV6-2 or TRBV6-3 and TRBJ2-5, with 8 bases matching TRBD1. The germline gives CDR1 MNHEY, CDR2 SVGEGT. CDR3 length equals 14 residues. The V segment lost 7 bases and the J segment 5 bases; nucleotides outside the gene matches: 9. The CDR3: CASTKDRVTETQYF. The CDR3 DNA is TGTGCCAGCACGAAGGACAGGGTCACGGAGACCCAGTACTTC.

Points on this clonotype: At one boundary the junction diverges from the germline segment, which might be a read error. The V gene is TRBV4-1, the J gene TRBJ1-3, with TRBD1 as a possible D gene (6 bases). There are 14 residues in the CDR3. The germline V gene has CDR1 MGHRA and CDR2 YSYEKL. The CDR3 DNA reads as TGCGCCAGCAAGTGGACAGTGCGAGGAAACACCACATATTTT. Its translation: CASKWTVRGNTTYF.

The sample holds many counts of this clonotype. The chain couples TRBV30 to TRBJ2-1, with 10 bases aligning to TRBD1. This CDR3 is built from 15 residues. V lost 1 base and J lost 4; bases outside the gene matches: 4. Germline loops: CDR1 GTSNPN, CDR2 SVGIG (reference sequence). The CDR3 region is CAWSAGTGDYNEQFF. DNA of the CDR3: TGTGCCTGGAGTGCCGGGACAGGGGATTACAATGAGCAGTTCTTC.

This clonotype appeared many times. This chain links TRBV28 with TRBJ2-1, with 13 bases lining up with TRBD2. The CDR3 covers 15 residues. In germline, CDR1 is MDHEN, CDR2 SYDVKM. V was clipped by 3 bases and J by 9 bases; unmatched bases: 5. CDR3 DNA: TGTGCCAGCAGTTTTTGGACTAGCGGGAGCTTTGAGCAGTTCTTC. Residues: CASSFWTSGSFEQFF.

V and J are TRBV20-1 and TRBJ1-4; D not certain. Germline V CDR1 and CDR2: DFQATT, SNEGSKA (reference sequence). The CDR3 spans 15 residues. Trimming left V 0 bases short and J 8 bases short, with 16 bases between. CDR3 in amino acids: CSARDRAPPGEKLFF. In DNA, the CDR3 is TGCAGTGCTAGAGATCGGGCCCCGCCGGGGGAAAAACTGTTTTTT.

The chain uses TRBV29-1 and TRBJ2-1; D may match TRBD1 or TRBD2 (6 bases each). Per germline, CDR1 SQVTM and CDR2 ANQGSEA. Trimming pared 5 bases from V and 7 bases from J, leaving 18 bases between. The CDR3 contains 14 residues. In nucleotides, the CDR3 is TGCAGCGTTCAAACAGGCTGGAGGGGGAATGAGCAGTTCTTC. This encodes CSVQTGWRGNEQFF.

As to this clonotype: Its ends do not fully match the called genes, so a read error is possible. The J gene is TRBJ2-1, the V gene TRBV7-8, with D unclear. Germline CDR1 reads SGHVS; CDR2 reads FQNEAQ. This CDR3 contains 17 residues. CDR3 DNA sequence: TGTGCCAGCAGCTTAGGAGGTCCCTTTAGCTCCTACAATGAGCAGTCCTTC. Protein sequence: CASSLGGPFSSYNEQSF.

The chain combines TRBV18 with TRBJ2-7; 8 positions match TRBD2. CDR1 and CDR2 from the germline V gene are KGHSH and LQKENI. The CDR3 loop spans 16 amino acids. V gave up 2 bases and J gave up 6 bases; unmatched junction bases: 12. The CDR3: CASSPGAGGVPGEQYF. DNA for the CDR3: TGTGCCAGCTCACCAGGGGCCGGGGGGGTCCCTGGCGAGCAGTACTTC. Looking up the rest from reference TRBV18 and TRBJ2-7 gives the full variable domain: NAGVMQNPRHLVRRRGQEARLRCSPMKGHSHVYWYRQLPEEGLKFMVYLQKENIIDESGMPKERFSAEFPKEGPSILRIQQVVRGDSAAYFCASSPGAGGVPGEQYFGPGTRLTVT.

This clonotype occurred many times. The chain has TRBV12-3 or TRBV12-4 and TRBJ1-5; D ambiguous. The CDR3 runs to 13 residues. Trimming cost V 0 bases and J 1 base, with 1 base left between them. For the CDR3, the DNA is TGTGCCAGCAGTTTAGCCAGCAATCAGCCCCAGCATTTT. Residues: CASSLASNQPQHF.

This clonotype was counted a few times. The chain links TRBV5-1 to TRBJ2-2; 7 bases match TRBD1. The CDR3 runs 15 residues. Germline CDR1 SGHRS, CDR2 YFSETQ. Trimming at V came to 3 bases and at J to 1 base, leaving 3 bases not matched to a gene. The CDR3 spells CASSYRTGNTGELFF. CDR3 bases: TGCGCCAGCAGCTACCGGACAGGGAACACCGGGGAGCTGTTTTTT.

The genes are TRBV7-3 and TRBJ2-1; D possibly corresponds to TRBD2 (7 bases). V was shortened by 2 bases and J by 6 bases, with 14 bases between the two germline ends. The germline CDR1 and CDR2 sequences are SGHTA and FQGTGA. The CDR3 is made up of 15 amino acids. CDR3 protein: CASSLLGGPSNEQFF. The CDR3 DNA is TGTGCCAGCAGCTTACTCGGGGGGCCGTCCAATGAGCAGTTCTTC.

This clonotype was seen at least ten times. This rearrangement joins TRBV11-3 to TRBJ2-3; D is unclear. V was trimmed by 6 bases and J by 3 bases, leaving 10 bases between them. Per the germline V gene, CDR1 is SGHNT and CDR2 is YENEEA. The CDR3 covers 13 residues. CDR3 sequence: CASRATLTDTQYF. CDR3 DNA sequence: TGTGCCAGCAGGGCAACCCTAACAGATACGCAGTATTTT.

V and J are TRBV10-3 and TRBJ2-3, with 10 bases that match TRBD1. This CDR3 comprises 15 residues. With V trimmed by 4 bases and J by 4 bases, 5 bases remained unmatched. CDR1 is ENHRY and CDR2 is SYGVKD in the germline V gene. The CDR3 nucleotides are TGTGCCATCAGTGGGGGACAGGGGTCGGCAGATACGCAGTATTTT. Its protein product is CAISGGQGSADTQYF.

This rearrangement joins TRBV7-3 to TRBJ2-3; 8 nucleotides align to TRBD2. Germline V gene lookup returns CDR1 SGHTA and CDR2 FQGTGA. V was clipped by 0 bases and J by 1 base; unmatched bases: 6. The length of the CDR3 is 17 residues. The CDR3 spells CASSLTPAGVGTDTQYF. CDR3 coding DNA: TGTGCCAGCAGCTTAACACCAGCGGGAGTGGGCACAGATACGCAGTATTTT.

This clonotype came up many times. V gene TRBV10-3 combines with J gene TRBJ2-7, with TRBD1 as a possible D gene (6 bases). The germline V gene has CDR1 ENHRY and CDR2 SYGVKD. This CDR3 spans 13 amino acids. V was clipped by 4 bases and J by 7 bases, with 14 bases between them. This CDR3 is CAISGLQGYEQYF. In DNA form, the CDR3 reads TGTGCCATCAGTGGATTACAGGGCTATGAGCAGTACTTC.

This clonotype was seen at least ten times. CDR3 coding DNA: TGTGCCAGCAGCGCCGGGAGGATCACAGATACGCAGTATTTT. Translation: CASSAGRITDTQYF. The chain joins TRBV2 to TRBJ2-3; 7 nucleotides align to TRBD2. CDR3 length equals 14 residues. The V segment lost 6 bases and the J segment 2 bases; nucleotides outside the gene matches: 5. Germline V gene lookup returns CDR1 SNHLY and CDR2 FYNNEI.

This clonotype was detected many times. V and J are TRBV11-2 and TRBJ2-3; D remains ambiguous. Germline CDR1 and CDR2: SGHAT and FQNNGV. The V end lost 5 bases, the J end lost 4 bases, and 4 bases lay between the germline ends. The length of the CDR3 is 11 residues. The CDR3 nucleotides read TGTGCCAGCAGCCTAGCAGATACGCAGTATTTT. Its protein product is CASSLADTQYF.

The CDR3 is CASSASISGRFSEQFF. CDR3 DNA sequence: TGCGCCAGCAGTGCCTCAATTAGCGGGAGATTTAGTGAGCAGTTCTTC. This sequence joins TRBV10-2 and TRBJ2-1; 9 nucleotides align to TRBD2. Per the germline V gene, CDR1 is WSHSY and CDR2 is SAAADI. With V trimmed by 4 bases and J by 9 bases, 13 bases remained unmatched. This CDR3 contains 16 residues.

This clonotype was seen only a few times. The V call is TRBV20-1, the J call TRBJ1-6; the D is unclear. The CDR3 spans 13 residues. V lost 1 base and J 8 bases, leaving 9 bases between the germline ends. Germline assignment: CDR1 DFQATT and CDR2 SNEGSKA (reference sequence). The CDR3 spells CSARGIQDSPLHF. The CDR3 DNA follows: TGCAGTGCTAGAGGCATTCAGGATTCACCCCTCCACTTT.

This clonotype was found many times. CDR3 sequence (DNA): TGCAGCGGTGGACTAGACACAGATACGCAGTATTTT. This sequence encodes CSGGLDTDTQYF. This chain connects TRBV29-1 to TRBJ2-3, with 7 nucleotides matching TRBD2. This CDR3 comprises 12 residues. J gave up 2 bases and V 7 bases, and 3 bases lay outside the gene matches. Germline CDR1 SQVTM, CDR2 ANQGSEA.